The next 3 T cell receptor beta chains were all read from a single sample in a study of cytomegalovirus exposure and HLA in healthy donors. Primers: 60 Vbeta forward and 13 Jbeta reverse. Profiled with immunoSEQ multiplex PCR; TCRdb holds only in-frame clones, not every one. This sample yields 150,000 to 200,000 clones, of which over 75% are seen a single time; about 0.93% belongs to the top ten. The sequenced material came from PBMCs. These receptors all come from a woman in her forties or fifties in good health and CMV-seropositive.

Concerning this clone itself: The sample contains more than one DNA sequence encoding this CDR3. The V gene is TRBV28, the J gene TRBJ1-2; 9 nucleotides agree with TRBD1. V lost 5 bases to trimming and J lost 4 bases; unmatched junction nucleotides: 2. The CDR3 consists of 13 residues. Looked up from germline, CDR1 is MDHEN and CDR2 is SYDVKM. This chain's CDR3 is CASSAGQGYGYTF. CDR3 in DNA: TGTGCCAGCAGTGCGGGACAGGGCTATGGCTACACCTTC.

This chain uses TRBV2 with TRBJ2-2; TRBD2 matches at 9 bases. The germline V gene encodes CDR1 SNHLY and CDR2 FYNNEI. V was pared by 2 bases and J by 4 bases, with 2 bases of the junction left unmatched. This CDR3 is 15 amino acids long. CDR3 in amino acids: CASSERRGGTGELFF. Here the CDR3 DNA reads TGTGCCAGCAGTGAACGGCGGGGGGGCACCGGGGAGCTGTTTTTT.

The rearrangement uses TRBV18 and TRBJ2-1, with a tentative D call TRBD2 (7 bases). CDR1 and CDR2 (germline): KGHSH, LQKENI. The CDR3 contains 16 residues. V shed 5 bases and J shed 9 bases, with 23 bases lying between them. This CDR3 is CASSSRRGADSGEQFF. The CDR3 region has the DNA TGTGCCAGCTCATCACGTCGGGGGGCCGATTCGGGTGAGCAGTTCTTC.